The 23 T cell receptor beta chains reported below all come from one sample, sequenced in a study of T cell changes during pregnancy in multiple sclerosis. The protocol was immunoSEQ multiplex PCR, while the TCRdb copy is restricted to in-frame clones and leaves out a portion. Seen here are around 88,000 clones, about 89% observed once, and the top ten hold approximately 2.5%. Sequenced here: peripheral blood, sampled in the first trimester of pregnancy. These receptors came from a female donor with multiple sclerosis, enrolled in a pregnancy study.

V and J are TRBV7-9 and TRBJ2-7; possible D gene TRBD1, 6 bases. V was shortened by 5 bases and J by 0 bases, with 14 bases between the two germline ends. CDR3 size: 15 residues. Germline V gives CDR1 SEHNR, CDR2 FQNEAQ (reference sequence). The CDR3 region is CASSRPRDTSYEQYF. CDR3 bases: TGTGCCAGCAGCCGGCCCCGGGACACCTCCTACGAGCAGTACTTC. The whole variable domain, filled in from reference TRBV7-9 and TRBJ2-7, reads DTGVSQNPRHKITKRGQNVTFRCDPISEHNRLYWYRQTLGQGPEFLTYFQNEAQLEKSRLLSDRFSAERPKGSFSTLEIQRTEQGDSAMYLCASSRPRDTSYEQYFGPGTRLTVT.

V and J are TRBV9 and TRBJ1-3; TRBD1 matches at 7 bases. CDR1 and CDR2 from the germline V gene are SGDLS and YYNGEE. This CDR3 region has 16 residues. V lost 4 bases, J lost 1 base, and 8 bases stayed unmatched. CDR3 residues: CASSIQDRSSGNTIYF. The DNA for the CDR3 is TGTGCCAGCAGCATACAGGACAGGTCTTCTGGAAACACCATATATTTT.

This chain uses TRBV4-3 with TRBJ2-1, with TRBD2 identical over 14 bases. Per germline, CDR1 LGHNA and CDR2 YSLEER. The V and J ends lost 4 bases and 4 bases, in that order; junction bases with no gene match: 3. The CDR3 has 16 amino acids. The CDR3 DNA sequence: TGCGCCAGCAGCCTCCGACTAGCGGGGGGGTACAATGAGCAGTTCTTC. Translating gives CASSLRLAGGYNEQFF.

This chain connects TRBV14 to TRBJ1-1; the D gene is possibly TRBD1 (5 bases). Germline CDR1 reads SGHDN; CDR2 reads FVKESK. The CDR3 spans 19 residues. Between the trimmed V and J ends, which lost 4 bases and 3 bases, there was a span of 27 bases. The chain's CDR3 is CASSRTLREGPLGYTEAFF. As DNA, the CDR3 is TGTGCCAGCAGCCGAACGCTACGGGAGGGGCCCCTGGGGTACACTGAAGCTTTCTTT.

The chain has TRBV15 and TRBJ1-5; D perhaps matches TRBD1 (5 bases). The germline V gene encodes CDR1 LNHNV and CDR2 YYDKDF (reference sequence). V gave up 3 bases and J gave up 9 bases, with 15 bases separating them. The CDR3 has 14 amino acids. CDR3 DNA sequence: TGTGCCACCAGCAGGGGACTCATAAAAGGGCCCCAGCATTTT. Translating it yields CATSRGLIKGPQHF.

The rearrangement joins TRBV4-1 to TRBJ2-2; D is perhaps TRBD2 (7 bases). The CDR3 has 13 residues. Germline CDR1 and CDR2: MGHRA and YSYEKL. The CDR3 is CAGRGHNTGELFF. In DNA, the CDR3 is TGCGCTGGGCGGGGGCACAACACCGGGGAGCTGTTTTTT.

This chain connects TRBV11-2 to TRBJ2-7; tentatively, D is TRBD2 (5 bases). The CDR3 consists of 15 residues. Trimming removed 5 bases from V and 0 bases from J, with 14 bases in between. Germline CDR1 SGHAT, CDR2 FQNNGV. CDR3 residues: CASSPIGVLSYEQYF. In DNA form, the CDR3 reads TGTGCCAGCAGCCCTATCGGGGTCCTCTCCTACGAGCAGTACTTC.

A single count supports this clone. This CDR3 is CASSQALGQAYEQYF. The CDR3, as DNA: TGTGCCAGCAGCCAAGCTCTCGGTCAGGCCTACGAGCAGTACTTC. V and J are TRBV14 and TRBJ2-7, with unresolved D. The CDR3 is 15 residues long. Germline lookup yields CDR1 SGHDN and CDR2 FVKESK. Trimming removed 1 base at V and 2 bases at J, with 12 bases between.

The DNA for the CDR3 is TGCGCCAGCATGTTCTCAAGCGGGGTCTCCGGTGAGCAGTTCTTC. Protein: CASMFSSGVSGEQFF. The chain has TRBV5-1 and TRBJ2-1, with TRBD2 matching over 7 bases. This CDR3 contains 15 residues. Germline trimming cut 6 bases from V and 9 bases from J; bases unmatched to any gene: 15. Germline loops: CDR1 SGHRS, CDR2 YFSETQ. Based on the CDR3 plus reference TRBV5-1 and TRBJ2-1, the full variable domain is KAGVTQTPRYLIKTRGQQVTLSCSPISGHRSVSWYQQTPGQGLQFLFEYFSETQRNKGNFPGRFSGRQFSNSRSEMNVSTLELGDSALYLCASMFSSGVSGEQFFGPGTRLTVL.

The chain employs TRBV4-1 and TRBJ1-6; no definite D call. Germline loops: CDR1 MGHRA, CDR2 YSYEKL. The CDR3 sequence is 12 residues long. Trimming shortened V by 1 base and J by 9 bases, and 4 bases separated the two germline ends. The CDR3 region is CASSQGASPLHF. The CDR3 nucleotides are TGCGCCAGCAGCCAAGGAGCTTCACCCCTCCACTTT.

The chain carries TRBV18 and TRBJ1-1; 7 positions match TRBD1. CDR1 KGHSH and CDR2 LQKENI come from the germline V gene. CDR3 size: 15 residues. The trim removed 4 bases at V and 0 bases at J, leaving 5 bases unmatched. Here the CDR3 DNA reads TGTGCCAGCTCACAGGGGACAGCCTTGAACACTGAAGCTTTCTTT. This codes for CASSQGTALNTEAFF.

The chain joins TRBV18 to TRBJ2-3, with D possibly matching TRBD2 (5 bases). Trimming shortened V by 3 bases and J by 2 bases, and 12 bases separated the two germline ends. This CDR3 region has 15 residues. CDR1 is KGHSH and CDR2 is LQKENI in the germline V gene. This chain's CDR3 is CASSPPAGHTDTQYF. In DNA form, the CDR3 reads TGTGCCAGCTCACCCCCCGCGGGCCACACAGATACGCAGTATTTT.

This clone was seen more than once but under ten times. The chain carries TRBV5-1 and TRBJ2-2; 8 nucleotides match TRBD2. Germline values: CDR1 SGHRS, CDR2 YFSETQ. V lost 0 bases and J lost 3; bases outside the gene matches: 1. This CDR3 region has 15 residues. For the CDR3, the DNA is TGCGCCAGCAGCTTGGAAGCGGGGGACACCGGGGAGCTGTTTTTT. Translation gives CASSLEAGDTGELFF.

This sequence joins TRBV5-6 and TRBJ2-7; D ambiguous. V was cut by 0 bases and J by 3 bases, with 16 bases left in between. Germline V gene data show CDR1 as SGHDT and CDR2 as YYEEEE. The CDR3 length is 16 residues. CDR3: CASSLASRRISYEQYF. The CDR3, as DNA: TGTGCCAGCAGCTTGGCGTCGCGCCGAATTAGCTACGAGCAGTACTTC.

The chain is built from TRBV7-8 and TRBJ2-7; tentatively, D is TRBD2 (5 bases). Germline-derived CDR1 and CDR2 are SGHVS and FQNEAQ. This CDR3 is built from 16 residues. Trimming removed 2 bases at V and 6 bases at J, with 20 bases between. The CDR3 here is CASSLILGDRAREQYF. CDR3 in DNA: TGTGCCAGCAGCTTAATCTTGGGAGATCGGGCTCGCGAGCAGTACTTC.

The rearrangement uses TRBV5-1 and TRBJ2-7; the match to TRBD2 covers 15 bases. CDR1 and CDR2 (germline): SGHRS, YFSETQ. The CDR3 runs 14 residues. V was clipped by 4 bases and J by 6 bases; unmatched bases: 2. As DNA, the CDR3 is TGCGCCAGCAGCCCGGGACTAGCGGGGGGCGAGCAGTACTTC. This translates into CASSPGLAGGEQYF.

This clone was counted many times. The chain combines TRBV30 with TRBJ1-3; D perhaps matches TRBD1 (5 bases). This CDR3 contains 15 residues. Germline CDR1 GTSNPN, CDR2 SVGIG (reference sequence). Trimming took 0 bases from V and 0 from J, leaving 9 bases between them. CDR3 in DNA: TGTGCCTGGAGTGTGGGACTGACCTCTGGAAACACCATATATTTT. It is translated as CAWSVGLTSGNTIYF.

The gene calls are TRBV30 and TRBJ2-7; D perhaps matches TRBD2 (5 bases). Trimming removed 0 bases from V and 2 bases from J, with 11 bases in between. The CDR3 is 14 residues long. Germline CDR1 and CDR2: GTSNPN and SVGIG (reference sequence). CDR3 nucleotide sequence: TGTGCCTGGAGTGTACGGAGCGGACCCTACGAGCAGTACTTC. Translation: CAWSVRSGPYEQYF.

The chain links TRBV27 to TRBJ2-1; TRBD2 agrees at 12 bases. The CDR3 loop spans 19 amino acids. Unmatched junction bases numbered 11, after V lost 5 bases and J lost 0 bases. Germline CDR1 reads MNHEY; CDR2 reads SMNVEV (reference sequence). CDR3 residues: CASSPGLAGSLSSYNEQFF. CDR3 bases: TGTGCCAGCAGTCCAGGACTAGCGGGATCCCTGAGCTCCTACAATGAGCAGTTCTTC.

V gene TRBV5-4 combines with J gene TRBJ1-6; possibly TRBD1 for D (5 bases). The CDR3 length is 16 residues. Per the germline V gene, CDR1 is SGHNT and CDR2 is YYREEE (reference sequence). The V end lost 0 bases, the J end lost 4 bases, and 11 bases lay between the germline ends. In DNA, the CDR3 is TGTGCCAGCAGCTTGGTTAGGGGTAGATATAATTCACCCCTCCACTTT. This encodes CASSLVRGRYNSPLHF.

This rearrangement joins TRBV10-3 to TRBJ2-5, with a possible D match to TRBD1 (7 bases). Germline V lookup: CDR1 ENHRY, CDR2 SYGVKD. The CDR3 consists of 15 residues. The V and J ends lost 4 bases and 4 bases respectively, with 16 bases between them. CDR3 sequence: CAISGGQLGGETQYF. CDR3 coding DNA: TGTGCCATCAGTGGGGGACAGTTGGGAGGAGAGACCCAGTACTTC.

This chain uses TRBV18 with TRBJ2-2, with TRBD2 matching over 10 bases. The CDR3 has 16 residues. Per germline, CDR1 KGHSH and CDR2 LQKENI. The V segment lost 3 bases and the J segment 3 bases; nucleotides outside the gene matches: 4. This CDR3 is CASSPRLAGDTGELFF. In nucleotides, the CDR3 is TGTGCCAGCTCACCCCGGCTAGCGGGAGACACCGGGGAGCTGTTTTTT.

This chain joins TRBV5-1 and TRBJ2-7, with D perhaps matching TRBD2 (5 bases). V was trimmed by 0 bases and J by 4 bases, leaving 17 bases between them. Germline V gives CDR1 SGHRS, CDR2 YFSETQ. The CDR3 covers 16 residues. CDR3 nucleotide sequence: TGCGCCAGCAGCTTGGAGTCCGGGGTCGGTGTTTACGAGCAGTACTTC. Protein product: CASSLESGVGVYEQYF.